This is a list of T cell receptor beta chains from one sample in a study of cytomegalovirus exposure and HLA in healthy donors. Generated by immunoSEQ multiplex PCR, the TCRdb table keeps only in-frame clones and is missing some. Here the sample spans about 120,000 clones, about 80% being singletons. Sequences were obtained from PBMCs. The receptor set was obtained from a female donor in good health and CMV-seropositive. CDR3s include the opening cysteine and the closing phenylalanine or tryptophan. Fields, in order: J gene, V gene, D gene, clone size, CDR3 protein, CDR3 DNA. A D gene is named only where the DNA matches it firmly. Clone size is stated in some rows and not others, as once, few, many or a class when expanded.

TRBJ1-5,TRBV7-9,TRBD1,.,CATTKGAGDQPQHF,TGTGCTACGACCAAGGGGGCCGGGGATCAGCCCCAGCATTTT
TRBJ1-2,TRBV29-1,.,few,CSVEDRGSYGYTF,TGCAGCGTTGAAGATAGGGGGAGCTATGGCTACACCTTC
TRBJ2-7,TRBV7-9,.,.,CASSLTGLSYEQYF,TGTGCCAGCAGCTTAACAGGTCTCTCCTACGAGCAGTACTTC
TRBJ2-2,TRBV5-4,TRBD1,few,CASSVFQGAKRTGELFF,TGTGCCAGCAGCGTTTTCCAGGGGGCTAAACGGACCGGGGAGCTGTTTTTT
TRBJ1-4,TRBV18,.,.,CASSPGTRNEKLFF,TGTGCCAGCTCACCGGGGACACGGAATGAAAAACTGTTTTTT
TRBJ1-2,TRBV29-1,.,.,CSVESGSANYGYTF,TGCAGCGTTGAGTCAGGGTCAGCTAACTATGGCTACACCTTC
TRBJ1-5,TRBV7-2,.,.,CASSQNPAGGNQPQHF,TGTGCCAGCAGCCAAAACCCCGCCGGGGGCAATCAGCCCCAGCATTTT
TRBJ2-7,TRBV19,TRBD1,.,CASSMGQGRVQYF,TGTGCCAGTAGTATGGGACAGGGCAGGGTGCAGTACTTC
TRBJ1-1,TRBV7-8,.,.,CASSLNIPGRVVEAFF,TGTGCCAGCAGCTTAAACATCCCAGGGCGTGTAGTAGAAGCTTTCTTC
TRBJ1-1,TRBV19,TRBD1,.,CASKWDRNTEAFF,TGTGCCAGTAAATGGGACAGAAACACTGAAGCTTTCTTT
TRBJ2-3,TRBV19,.,.,CASRGIFLTDTQYF,TGTGCCAGCCGGGGGATTTTTCTGACAGATACGCAGTATTTT
TRBJ2-1,TRBV10-2,TRBD2,.,CASRGLAGGGPSYNEQFF,TGCGCCAGCAGGGGACTAGCGGGGGGTGGGCCCTCCTACAATGAGCAGTTCTTC
TRBJ2-7,TRBV9,.,.,CASSVAQGTYEQYF,TGTGCCAGCAGCGTAGCTCAGGGGACCTACGAGCAGTACTTC
TRBJ1-5,TRBV4-3,.,.,CASSQVQGFQPQHF,TGCGCCAGCAGCCAAGTCCAGGGGTTTCAGCCCCAGCATTTT
TRBJ1-1,TRBV4-2,.,.,CASSPSVNAEAFF,TGTGCCAGCAGCCCCAGCGTGAACGCTGAAGCTTTCTTT
TRBJ2-2,TRBV29-1,TRBD2,.,CSVAPGTSGGAGSGELFF,TGCAGCGTTGCCCCCGGGACTAGCGGGGGGGCCGGGTCCGGGGAGCTGTTTTTT
TRBJ1-1,TRBV14,TRBD1,.,CASSKGQGNTEAFF,TGTGCCAGCAGCAAGGGACAGGGGAACACTGAAGCTTTCTTT
TRBJ1-5,TRBV7-3,.,.,CASSVNSNQPQHF,TGTGCCAGCAGCGTCAATAGCAATCAGCCCCAGCATTTT
TRBJ2-7,TRBV4-1,TRBD1,.,CASSQYRDSTYEQYF,TGCGCCAGCAGCCAGTACCGGGACAGTACCTACGAGCAGTACTTC
TRBJ2-1,TRBV6-5,TRBD1,.,CASSYQGVGNNEQFF,TGTGCCAGCAGTTACCAGGGGGTTGGGAACAATGAGCAGTTCTTC
TRBJ2-2,TRBV9,.,.,CASSPRAWGAGELFF,TGTGCCAGCAGCCCCCGGGCGTGGGGGGCCGGGGAGCTGTTTTTT
TRBJ2-1,TRBV7-9,.,once,CASSTGGPPGDEQFF,TGTGCCAGCAGCACCGGGGGGCCCCCGGGGGATGAGCAGTTCTTC
TRBJ2-1,TRBV7-9,.,.,CASTERGGGFLNEQFF,TGTGCCAGCACCGAAAGAGGCGGCGGGTTCCTCAATGAGCAGTTCTTC
TRBJ1-2,TRBV4-1,TRBD1,.,CASSQEAYGVGQGSWSYTF,TGCGCCAGCAGCCAAGAGGCATATGGGGTAGGACAGGGAAGTTGGAGCTACACCTTC
TRBJ1-4,TRBV30,.,once,CAWSVTGLQTNEKLFF,TGTGCCTGGAGTGTAACAGGATTGCAAACTAATGAAAAACTGTTTTTT
TRBJ1-5,TRBV18,.,.,CASSPAIDQPQHF,TGTGCCAGCTCACCGGCAATCGATCAGCCCCAGCATTTT
TRBJ1-6,TRBV5-1,.,.,CASSLAWAKEHSPLHF,TGCGCCAGCAGCTTGGCCTGGGCAAAGGAACATTCACCCCTCCACTTT
TRBJ1-6,TRBV9,TRBD1,once,CASSNGQGQSSYNSPLHF,TGTGCCAGCAGCAACGGACAGGGCCAAAGCTCCTATAATTCACCCCTCCACTTT
TRBJ1-2,TRBV6-5,TRBD1,.,CASSYSTQGAFGYTF,TGTGCCAGCAGTTACTCCACGCAGGGGGCGTTTGGCTACACCTTC
TRBJ2-3,TRBV9,TRBD2,.,CASSGPGLHTDTQYF,TGTGCCAGCAGCGGCCCGGGACTACACACAGATACGCAGTATTTT
TRBJ1-6,TRBV7-6,.,.,CASSRRATGTSSYNSPLHF,TGTGCCAGCAGCCGGCGGGCGACGGGAACAAGCTCCTATAATTCACCCCTCCACTTT
TRBJ1-4,TRBV7-2,.,.,CASSANPGATNEKLFF,TGTGCCAGCAGCGCAAACCCCGGGGCAACTAATGAAAAACTGTTTTTT
TRBJ1-1,TRBV28,.,.,CASSSWGLYTEAFF,TGTGCCAGCAGTTCATGGGGACTCTACACTGAAGCTTTCTTT
TRBJ2-5,TRBV28,TRBD2,.,CASLAGKETQYF,TGTGCCAGTCTAGCGGGGAAAGAGACCCAGTACTTC
TRBJ1-5,TRBV6-5,.,.,CATRSLISGGQPQHF,TGTGCCACCCGTTCACTCATTTCGGGGGGTCAGCCCCAGCATTTT
TRBJ2-7,TRBV19,.,.,CASSIGHPYEQYF,TGTGCCAGTAGTATCGGACACCCCTACGAGCAGTACTTC
TRBJ2-7,TRBV7-9,TRBD1,once,CASSLASTGVEQYF,TGTGCCAGCAGCTTAGCCTCCACAGGGGTCGAGCAGTACTTC
TRBJ2-1,TRBV27,.,.,CASSSGIESSEQFF,TGTGCCAGCAGTTCCGGGATTGAGAGTAGTGAGCAGTTCTTC
TRBJ1-6,TRBV10-3,TRBD1,.,CAISETDRANSPLHF,TGTGCCATCAGTGAGACGGACAGGGCCAATTCACCCCTCCACTTT
TRBJ2-3,TRBV6-5,TRBD2,.,CASSFGTSGGRRTQYF,TGTGCCAGCAGTTTCGGGACTAGCGGGGGCCGTCGAACGCAGTATTTT
TRBJ2-7,TRBV5-1,.,few,CASSLARGDYEQYF,TGCGCCAGCAGCTTAGCCCGCGGCGACTACGAGCAGTACTTC